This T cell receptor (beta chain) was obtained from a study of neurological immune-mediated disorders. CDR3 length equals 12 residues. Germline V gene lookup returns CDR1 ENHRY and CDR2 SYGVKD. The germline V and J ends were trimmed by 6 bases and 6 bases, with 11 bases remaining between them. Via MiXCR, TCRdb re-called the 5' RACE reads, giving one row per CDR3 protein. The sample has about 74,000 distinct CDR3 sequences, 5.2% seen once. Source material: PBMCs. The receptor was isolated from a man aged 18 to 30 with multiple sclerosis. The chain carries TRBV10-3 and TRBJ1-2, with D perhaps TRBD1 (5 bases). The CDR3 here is CAIRGQGDGYTF. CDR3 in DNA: TGTGCCATCAGGGGGCAAGGAGATGGCTACACCTTC.